This T cell receptor beta chain derives from a study of cytomegalovirus exposure and HLA in healthy donors. Study background: The platform used for the 120 or so validation repertoires matched that of the 666 first-cohort repertoires, a later analysis reported.

From the 120-subject validation cohort, which was separate from the roughly 610-subject first cohort, the donors were drawn. Trimming cost V 3 bases and J 0 bases; bases outside gene matches: 4. Germline-derived CDR1 and CDR2 are SGHTA and FQGNSA. CDR3 length equals 15 residues. Of note for this clone: Its antigen remains unknown.

Clones were read by immunoSEQ multiplex PCR, and TCRdb kept only the in-frame ones, dropping some. The table has about 130,000 clones, 85% to 90% seen once. Regarding the study as a whole: Subsequent analysis of the 120 or so validation repertoires found a tendency for first-cohort TCR clusters to co-occur.

The sequence was obtained from a woman in her late teens or twenties in good health and CMV-seronegative. This chain links TRBV7-2 with TRBJ2-7; 8 nucleotides match TRBD2. The sample taken for sequencing was PBMCs. CDR3 nucleotides: TGTGCCAGCAGCTTTAGCGGGGAGAGCTCCTACGAGCAGTACTTC. This gives the protein CASSFSGESSYEQYF.